The entry below gives a single TCR beta chain sequence along with its context. V shed 2 bases and J 4 bases; nucleotides not matched to a gene: 1. Germline V gene sequence: CDR1 MNHEY, CDR2 SMNVEV (reference sequence). This CDR3 region has 13 residues. The data were obtained in a study of blood T cell repertoires in COVID-19. Here immunoSEQ multiplex PCR was the method, and the copy in TCRdb shows in-frame clones only, minus some. The sample consists of some 200,000 clones, 70% to 90% of them appearing once. V and J are TRBV27 and TRBJ2-5; 7 bases map to TRBD2. The sample consisted of peripheral blood. The receptor was derived from a woman between 18 and 29 years old who had recovered from COVID-19. The CDR3 reads CASSLGGVETQYF. The DNA for the CDR3 is TGTGCCAGCAGTTTAGGGGGGGTAGAGACCCAGTACTTC.